Shown below are 9 T cell receptor beta chains from a single sample sequenced in a study of read filtering for tumor transcriptome and immune sequencing. The library was built from roughly 400 ng RNA with molecular barcoded adaptors for alpha/delta and beta/gamma chains. A single record per CDR3 protein comes from TCRdb applying MiXCR to the reads. The sample holds around 40,000 distinct CDR3 sequences; approximately 14% are singletons and the top ten take 27%. Sequenced: a population of CD138-negative cells sorted from bone marrow. Receptors originate from a donor at least 40 years old with multiple myeloma.

In this sample, this clonotype turned up many times. This sequence joins TRBV6-2 or TRBV6-3 and TRBJ1-1; D is ambiguous. CDR1 and CDR2 from the germline V gene are MNHEY and SVGEGT. There are 14 residues in the CDR3. V dropped 6 bases and J dropped 0 bases, with 11 bases sitting between them. The CDR3 region has the DNA TGTGCCAGCAGCCTCCGCAGAATGAACACTGAAGCTTTCTTT. Residues: CASSLRRMNTEAFF.

At least ten counts were recorded for this clonotype. This chain connects TRBV7-6 to TRBJ2-1; D unresolved. CDR3 length equals 14 residues. Germline CDR1 is SGHVS and CDR2 is FNYEAQ. Trimming removed 0 bases from V and 3 bases from J, with 6 bases in between. The CDR3 nucleotides read TGTGCCAGCAGCTTAGCTAGGAGCTACAATGAGCAGTTCTTC. Protein product: CASSLARSYNEQFF.

This clonotype was counted ten times or more. The chain combines TRBV7-2 with TRBJ2-1; D not certain. Germline CDR1 SGHTA, CDR2 FQGNSA. Trimming pared 7 bases from V and 5 bases from J, leaving 9 bases between. The CDR3 runs 12 residues. CDR3 DNA: TGTGCCAGCACCCCAGGAAACAATGAGCAGTTCTTC. This sequence encodes CASTPGNNEQFF.

This clonotype appeared many times. The chain has TRBV19 and TRBJ2-6, with D unclear. Germline CDR1 and CDR2: LNHDA and SQIVND (reference sequence). V was trimmed by 5 bases and J by 4 bases, leaving 15 bases between them. The CDR3 runs to 16 residues. The CDR3 spells CASSPNAAAGANVLTF. The CDR3 DNA reads as TGTGCCAGTAGTCCGAACGCGGCGGCAGGGGCCAACGTCCTGACTTTC.

This clonotype has at least ten counts. The V and J genes are TRBV7-8 and TRBJ2-6, with TRBD2 identical over 7 bases. The CDR3 is 18 amino acids. Germline V gene data show CDR1 as SGHVS and CDR2 as FQNEAQ. Trimming cost V 7 bases and J 2 bases; bases outside gene matches: 14. Here the CDR3 reads CASNPSSWGGTGANVLTF. In nucleotides, the CDR3 is TGTGCCAGCAATCCATCGTCGTGGGGAGGGACTGGGGCCAACGTCCTGACTTTC.

Notes on this clonotype: The junction departs from germline at one end; a sequencing error may be responsible. The chain is built from TRBV19 and TRBJ1-5; 7 bases match TRBD1. Germline CDR1 is LNHDA and CDR2 is SQIVND (reference sequence). The CDR3 totals 16 residues. The CDR3 loop reads CASQTTYRGDNQPRHF. The DNA of the CDR3 is TGTGCCAGCCAAACCACCTACAGGGGAGACAATCAGCCCCGGCATTTT.

This clonotype has a handful of counts. The V and J genes are TRBV29-1 and TRBJ2-7; 8 nucleotides line up with TRBD2. V lost 4 bases, J lost 1 base, and 3 bases stayed unmatched. The germline V gene encodes CDR1 SQVTM and CDR2 ANQGSEA. This CDR3 region has 13 residues. CDR3 sequence: CSVGTSGSYEQYF. In nucleotides, the CDR3 is TGCAGCGTTGGTACTAGCGGATCCTACGAGCAGTACTTC.

This clonotype was detected many times. This sequence joins TRBV4-1 and TRBJ2-4; 7 bases are shared with TRBD1. The V segment lost 1 base and the J segment 7 bases; nucleotides outside the gene matches: 10. The CDR3 is 16 residues long. Germline loops: CDR1 MGHRA, CDR2 YSYEKL. The DNA for the CDR3 is TGCGCCAGCAGCCAAGGGGAGAGGACAGGAAGGAACATTCAGTACTTC. It codes for CASSQGERTGRNIQYF.

This chain uses TRBV7-2 with TRBJ2-7, with 7 bases fitting TRBD1. Germline-derived CDR1 and CDR2 are SGHTA and FQGNSA. This CDR3 spans 14 amino acids. After removal of 4 bases from V and 1 base from J, the junction contained 4 bases not matched to a gene. The chain's CDR3 is CASSSPGQSYEQYF. The CDR3 bases are TGTGCCAGCAGCTCCCCGGGACAGTCCTACGAGCAGTACTTC.